This is a list of T cell receptor beta chains from one sample in a study of blood T cell repertoires in COVID-19. TCRdb's copy holds only in-frame clones and misses some; the assay was immunoSEQ multiplex PCR. The table includes some 50,000 clones, 80% to 90% detected once. Sequencing was done on a sample of peripheral blood. These receptors came from a human donor in a cohort sampled during active COVID-19. Both conserved end residues are part of each CDR3. A D gene is named only where the DNA matches it firmly. Size is stated for part of the rows, as once, few or many counts, or as a class when the clone is expanded.

abundance | d_gene | j_gene | v_gene | CDR3nt | CDR3aa
NA | TRBD2 | TRBJ2-4 | TRBV19 | TGTGCCAGTAGTAAGTCTAGCGGGGACCTAGCCAAAAACATTCAGTACTTC | CASSKSSGDLAKNIQYF
NA | TRBD2 | TRBJ2-1 | TRBV4-1 | TGCGCCAGCAGGCAGGGACTAGCGGGACTATACAATGAGCAGTTCTTC | CASRQGLAGLYNEQFF
NA | NA | TRBJ2-1 | TRBV5-4 | TGTGCCAGCAATTCCGAATGGGAGCCTAGAGGTGAGCAGTTCTTC | CASNSEWEPRGEQFF
NA | TRBD2 | TRBJ2-7 | TRBV27 | TGTGCCAGCAGTCCCGGGACTAGCGGATTAGGCTACGAGCAGTACTTC | CASSPGTSGLGYEQYF
NA | NA | TRBJ2-1 | TRBV6-5 | TGTGCCAGCAGTTACTTCGGGACTGGTGGTGAGCAGTTCTTC | CASSYFGTGGEQFF
NA | TRBD2 | TRBJ2-2 | TRBV7-3 | TGTGCCAGCAGCTTAAATAGGCTAGCGGGGTCCACCGGGGAGCTGTTTTTT | CASSLNRLAGSTGELFF
NA | NA | TRBJ2-1 | TRBV19 | TGTGCCAGTAGTACGGAGCTAGCATACAATGAGCAGTTCTTC | CASSTELAYNEQFF
few | NA | TRBJ2-2 | TRBV28 | TGTGCCAGCAGTTTATCGTCAGTTCGCACCGGGGAGCTGTTTTTT | CASSLSSVRTGELFF
NA | NA | TRBJ2-3 | TRBV5-1 | TGCGCCAGCAGCTTGGTTTTAAATCCGGGGACAGATACGCAGTATTTT | CASSLVLNPGTDTQYF
NA | TRBD2 | TRBJ2-1 | TRBV29-1 | TGCAGCGTTGCCCGGACTAGCGGCGATGAGCAGTTCTTC | CSVARTSGDEQFF
NA | NA | TRBJ2-2 | TRBV7-8 | TGTGCCAGCAGCTTAGTGGCAGGGCTGAACACCGGGGAGCTGTTTTTT | CASSLVAGLNTGELFF
NA | NA | TRBJ1-6 | TRBV28 | TGTGCCAGCAGTTTAGCCAGGGGTAATTCACCCCTCCACTTT | CASSLARGNSPLHF
NA | NA | TRBJ2-7 | TRBV6-5 | TGTGCCAGCAGTTACGAAGAGGGCTCCTACGAGCAGTACTTC | CASSYEEGSYEQYF
NA | NA | TRBJ1-2 | TRBV5-1 | TGCGCCAGCAGCTTGGAGGCGTCAGGGGGCTACACCTTC | CASSLEASGGYTF
NA | TRBD2 | TRBJ2-1 | TRBV18 | TGTGCCAGCTCACGTGGCGGGAGTTTGAACAATGAGCAGTTCTTC | CASSRGGSLNNEQFF
NA | NA | TRBJ2-3 | TRBV7-8 | TGTGCCAGCAGCCCCTACCCGGGAGCCCGTACGCAGTATTTT | CASSPYPGARTQYF
NA | TRBD1 | TRBJ1-4 | TRBV6-5 | TGTGCCAGCAGTTCGGACAGGGGGAGCGAAAAACTGTTTTTT | CASSSDRGSEKLFF
NA | NA | TRBJ2-1 | TRBV3-1/TRBV3-2 | TGTGCCAGCAGCCAACAGGTCTCTAGCCCTTACAATGAGCAGTTCTTC | CASSQQVSSPYNEQFF
NA | TRBD2 | TRBJ2-3 | TRBV9 | TGTGCCAGCAGCGTAGATCTAGCGGACACCACAGATACGCAGTATTTT | CASSVDLADTTDTQYF
NA | NA | TRBJ2-1 | TRBV28 | TGTGCCAGCAGTTTGGCCGATGAGCAGTTCTTC | CASSLADEQFF
NA | TRBD2 | TRBJ2-1 | TRBV3-1/TRBV3-2 | TGTGCCAGCAGCCTCCTGGGACTAGCGGGAGGGCCGGCTAACAATGAGCAGTTCTTC | CASSLLGLAGGPANNEQFF
once | TRBD1 | TRBJ1-6 | TRBV30 | TGTGCCTGGAGACGAGGACAGGGAGGATCACCCCTCCACTTT | CAWRRGQGGSPLHF
NA | NA | TRBJ1-3 | TRBV28 | TGTGCCAGCAGTTTAGGAGGGACTGGAAACACCATATATTTT | CASSLGGTGNTIYF
NA | NA | TRBJ1-2 | TRBV5-4 | TGTGCCAGCAGCTTGGCTACAGGCTATGGCTACACCTTC | CASSLATGYGYTF
NA | TRBD1 | TRBJ2-7 | TRBV29-1 | TGCAGCGTCGTCCCGGGACAGGGGCCCCCCTTCGAGCAGTACTTC | CSVVPGQGPPFEQYF
NA | TRBD1 | TRBJ1-1 | TRBV2 | TGTGCCAGCTCGGGACAGGGCCTTGCGAACACTGAAGCTTTCTTT | CASSGQGLANTEAFF
NA | TRBD2 | TRBJ2-3 | TRBV6-5 | TGTGCCAGCACCCTACTAGCGGGAGGGGGAGATACGCAGTATTTT | CASTLLAGGGDTQYF
NA | TRBD2 | TRBJ2-3 | TRBV3-1/TRBV3-2 | TGTGCCAGCAGCGCGATGACTAGCGCAGATACGCAGTATTTT | CASSAMTSADTQYF
once | TRBD1 | TRBJ1-6 | TRBV19 | TGTGCCAGTAGTGCCAGGGGGAATTCACCCCTCCACTTT | CASSARGNSPLHF
NA | TRBD2 | TRBJ2-7 | TRBV24-1 | TGTGCCACCAGTGATGCGGGGGGAAGCTACGAGCAGTACTTC | CATSDAGGSYEQYF
NA | NA | TRBJ2-7 | TRBV6-5 | TGTGCCAGCAGAGACAGAACAGGGCGCGAGCAGTACTTC | CASRDRTGREQYF
NA | NA | TRBJ1-2 | TRBV13 | TGTGCCAGCAGCTGGGGGACTCTTGTTAATTATGGCTACACCTTC | CASSWGTLVNYGYTF
NA | NA | TRBJ1-6 | TRBV3-1/TRBV3-2 | TGTGCCAGCAGCCAAGATGGGGGGGGCAGGTCACCCCTCCACTTT | CASSQDGGGRSPLHF
NA | NA | TRBJ2-7 | TRBV7-2 | TGTGCCAGCAGCCCCCAGGGGAGTACGGGCTCCTACGAGCAGTACTTC | CASSPQGSTGSYEQYF
few | TRBD1 | TRBJ2-7 | TRBV2 | TGTGCCAGCAGCCTAGGACCAGGGGGTTCCTACGAGCAGTACTTC | CASSLGPGGSYEQYF
NA | TRBD1 | TRBJ2-2 | TRBV28 | TGTGCCAGCAGTTCACCGCCAGGGGGTGACGGGGAGCTGTTTTTT | CASSSPPGGDGELFF
NA | NA | TRBJ1-4 | TRBV5-1 | TGCGCCAGCAGCAGGGAGCCTTCGACGGAAAAACTGTTTTTT | CASSREPSTEKLFF
NA | TRBD2 | TRBJ2-3 | TRBV4-2 | TGTGCCAGCAGCCCCGACCCTAGCGGGAGGGCCGGAGATACGCAGTATTTT | CASSPDPSGRAGDTQYF
NA | TRBD1 | TRBJ1-2 | TRBV7-9 | TGTGCCAGCAGTCCCTGGGACAGGGGTTTCGGCTACACCTTC | CASSPWDRGFGYTF
NA | NA | TRBJ2-7 | TRBV5-1 | TGCGCCAGCAGCTTGGCAGGAAGCTACGAGCAGTACTTC | CASSLAGSYEQYF